Listed below are T cell receptor beta chains from one sample, sequenced in a study of shared clonotypes between healthy human individuals. Here immunoSEQ multiplex PCR was the method, and the copy in TCRdb shows in-frame clones only, minus some. The sample lists about 1.4 million clones; around 97% were seen once. Sequenced: naive CD4+ T cells sorted from blood. These receptors were taken from a young man in good health. The CDR3 runs from the conserved cysteine through the conserved F or W. D genes are given only for firm matches. The size field is filled for only some rows; it gives once, few, many or a size class.

>TRBJ2-7|.|TRBD1|TRBV6-1
TGTGCCAGCAGTGTCCGGGACAGCCATCCCGCGGGGTACTTC
CASSVRDSHPAGYF
>TRBJ1-3|.|.|TRBV6-6
TGTGCCAGCAGTTACATCCCGGGACGCTCTGGAAACACCATATATTTT
CASSYIPGRSGNTIYF
>TRBJ2-1|.|TRBD2|TRBV5-1
TGCGCCAGCAGCTTACCCCTCCTAGCGGGAGCGGACAATGAGCAGTTCTTC
CASSLPLLAGADNEQFF
>TRBJ2-3|.|.|TRBV18
TGTGCCAGCTCACTCGACTTGTGGGGGAGTCACACAGATACGCAGTATTTT
CASSLDLWGSHTDTQYF
>TRBJ2-7|.|.|TRBV9
TGTGCCAGCAGCCCTAGAGGTTACGAGCAGTACTTC
CASSPRGYEQYF
>TRBJ1-2|.|.|TRBV19
TGTGCCAGTAGTCAAATCTCGGGGAATGGCTACACCTTC
CASSQISGNGYTF
>TRBJ2-2|.|TRBD1|TRBV18
TGTGCCAGCTCACCGAGGACAGGGGGGCACACCGGGGAGCTGTTTTTT
CASSPRTGGHTGELFF
>TRBJ2-1|.|TRBD2|TRBV5-1
TGCGCCAGCAGCTTGGGAACGGGAGGGCCAAGTGAGCAGTTCTTC
CASSLGTGGPSEQFF
>TRBJ2-5|once|.|TRBV5-1
TGCGCCAGCAGAATAAAGGGGGACGGTCACGAGACCCAGTACTTC
CASRIKGDGHETQYF
>TRBJ2-1|.|.|TRBV9
TGTGCCAGCAGCGTAGGGAAGGGTGAGCAGTTCTTC
CASSVGKGEQFF
>TRBJ2-3|.|.|TRBV10-3
TGTGCCATCAAACCGGCTTCCACAGATACGCAGTATTTT
CAIKPASTDTQYF
>TRBJ2-1|.|TRBD1|TRBV29-1
TGCAGCGTTGAGTACAGGGGGACGGGGCAAGACGAGCAGTTCTTC
CSVEYRGTGQDEQFF
>TRBJ1-1|.|TRBD1|TRBV5-1
TGCGCCAGCAGCTTGGGTACCTGGACAGGGCTTAAGGGAGCTTTCTTT
CASSLGTWTGLKGAFF
>TRBJ2-7|.|TRBD2|TRBV19
TGTGCCAGTAGCCGGGGGGGCTACGAGCAGTACTTC
CASSRGGYEQYF
>TRBJ1-5|.|TRBD1|TRBV28
TGTGCCAGCAGTTCGTCCGGAGGGACAGGGGATCAGCCCCAGCATTTT
CASSSSGGTGDQPQHF
>TRBJ2-5|.|.|TRBV6-6
TGTGCCAGCAGTGTCCGAGGGGAGACCCAGTACTTC
CASSVRGETQYF
>TRBJ1-4|.|.|TRBV6-5
TGTGCCAGCAGGGATAATGAAAAACTGTTTTTT
CASRDNEKLFF
>TRBJ2-2|.|.|TRBV28
TGTGCCAGCAGGCCGGGACCCCTGTGGGAGCTGTTTTTT
CASRPGPLWELFF